Below are 3 T cell receptor beta chains sequenced from a single sample in a study of Graves' ophthalmopathy and Graves' hyperthyroidism. TCR beta CDR3 amplification used RNA transcripts. Scientists carried out first-round RT-PCR using HTBI primers and then a second-round multiplex PCR. One entry per CDR3 protein results from TCRdb running MiXCR on the multiplex PCR reads. The sample contains 200,000 to 300,000 distinct CDR3 sequences, around 45% of which appear only once. Sequencing input: peripheral blood. The source is an adult man with Graves' ophthalmopathy.

With respect to this clonotype: The junction does not match germline at one end; this may be a read error. The V call is TRBV10-3, the J call TRBJ1-2; TRBD1 matches 7 bases. This CDR3 is built from 17 residues. Germline CDR1 ENHRY, CDR2 SYGVKD. The CDR3 DNA reads TGTGCCAGCAGTTCTCTACTCCAAGGGGGCTCGTACTATGGCTACACCTTC. This codes for CASSSLLQGGSYYGYTF.

The chain carries TRBV6-1 and TRBJ1-5; D ambiguous. Per germline, CDR1 MNHNS and CDR2 SASEGT. Between the trimmed V and J ends, which lost 10 bases and 4 bases, there was a span of 20 bases. CDR3 length: 15 residues. In DNA form, the CDR3 reads TGTGCCACCGCGGAGACGGACCCAGTAAATCAGCCCCAGCATTTT. It codes for CATAETDPVNQPQHF.

V is TRBV29-1 and J is TRBJ1-2; perhaps TRBD1 as D (5 bases). The V and J ends lost 3 bases and 11 bases respectively, with 13 bases between them. The germline gives CDR1 SQVTM, CDR2 ANQGSEA. This CDR3 has 11 residues. The CDR3 protein is CSVERGTGYTF. The CDR3 bases are TGCAGCGTTGAGCGAGGGACGGGTTACACCTTC.